This T cell receptor beta chain was recorded in a study of blood T cells in healthy people across ages (dated by TCRdb to between 2015 and 2017). Background for the entire study: In model experiments, template switching captured roughly one uniquely barcoded TCR beta cDNA molecule for every two T cells. Age-related changes in TCR beta repertoire diversity were measured in the study by deep sequencing normalized with unique cDNA molecular identifiers. Donors were grouped into four age groups: young (average roughly 17 years), middle-aged (less than 40), aged (over 55) and long-lived (approximately 81). For two donors (one aged 18 to 30 and one aged 80 or older), the study analyzed two additional independent replicas of 1 million unique cDNA reads from the same blood draw. General conclusions and limits of the study: The percentage of naive T cells measured by flow cytometry correlated strongly with observed TCR beta diversity. Since profiling was done on bulk unsorted PBMCs, naive and antigen-experienced compartments could not be conclusively compared. Observed TCR beta diversity per million T cells fell roughly linearly with age, and a significant reduction was already apparent by age roughly 40. Estimates of total diversity based on one million sequenced T cells were regarded as lower bounds and as underestimates. The long-lived group showed more naive CD4+ T cells, fewer expanded clones and increased TCR diversity than the aged group, suggesting age selection. Because donor CMV infection status was unknown, age-related changes in expanded clonotypes were potentially confounded.

With regard to this clonotype: No cognate antigen has been identified for it. The sample holds no much larger clone one base away, and base qualities are not on file.

Library preparation used 5' RACE. Instrument on record: Illumina HiSeq 2500. A second about 7 to 12 cycle PCR used a sample-barcoded 5' primer and a J-beta primer mix. Each TCR beta cDNA molecule received a unique molecular identifier from a template-switch 5' adaptor carrying 12 random nucleotides. Each sample yielded at least 2.5 million CDR3-containing paired-end reads. The Mint cDNA synthesis kit, primed by a TRBC-specific oligonucleotide, was used to synthesize first-strand cDNA from all RNA. Following uracil-DNA glycosylase treatment, a first 18-cycle PCR with universal primers M1SS and BC2_uni_R was performed on all cDNA. As for the original processing: For normalization, 1 million high-quality reads, each with a distinct molecular identifier, were randomly selected from each sample. Instead of being binned into consensus sequences, reads that shared molecular identifiers were thrown out. MiTCR, set to a Q25 quality threshold and the strictest error-elimination algorithm, was used for CDR3 identification, clonotype clustering and error correction. Lower-bound total TCR beta diversity was estimated with a nonparametric unseen species model using Euler transformation. Starting from the raw public reads, TCRdb applied fastp trimming at Q25, assembled clones with MiXCR and retained in-frame beta chains. Each entry merges the rows of one CDR3 protein and shows their most common DNA and genes. These V and J calls are TCRdb output, not the study's own analysis. The sample table lists around 990,000 distinct CDR3 sequences, around 27% of them with a count of one. The ten biggest clones cover approximately 0.75% of the sample.

Systemically healthy Caucasian individuals from Russia, 39 in total and aged about 6 to 90 years, were included as donors. Approximately 9.3 milliliters of peripheral blood were drawn from each donor into EDTA-treated Vacutainer tubes. Ficoll-Paque density-gradient centrifugation was used to isolate PBMCs, with at least 6 million per sample. Total RNA was extracted from PBMCs with Trizol reagent, with at least 6 micrograms obtained per sample. Naive CD45RAhigh/CD27high T cell percentages were measured by flow cytometry on a PBMC aliquot from every donor. CDR1 and CDR2, per the germline V gene (reference sequence), are MNHEY and SMNVEV. Its CDR3 holds 14 amino acids, cysteine through phenylalanine. CDR3 DNA is the only sequence kept; it has 42 bases, read in frame from the first base. Trimming costs V 6 bases and J 1 base, and their ends lie 9 bases apart. The data were also submitted as part of a second study, on T cells of mothers and their children. The second study's paper adds: Nine systemically healthy Caucasian individuals, comprising three mothers and their six children, were included as donors. cDNA synthesis used all of the extracted RNA, with approximately 1.4 ug of RNA in each 15 ul reaction. In the second PCR, the M1S primer introduced both the sample barcodes and 2-4 random nucleotides. Over 8 million TCR beta CDR3 reads were obtained for each mother, and millions of reads were obtained for each child. TCR recombination output is similarly shaped by thymic selection in related and unrelated pairs, with a minor effect exerted by inherited differences. Normalized repertoire overlap in related mother-child pairs was always slightly higher than in unrelated mother-child pairs, but the difference was never significant. With a sensitivity of 90 to 100 clones per million clonotypes, no persistent microchimeric T cell clones were detected. To look for features that set related mother-child pairs apart from unrelated individuals, the researchers ran deep NGS to compare the TCR beta repertoires of mothers and children. The mean age was about 37 +/- 4 years for the mothers and approximately 11 +/- 4 years for the children. After adapters were ligated using NEBNext reagents, the libraries underwent 100+100 nt paired-end sequencing on an Illumina HiSeq 2000. To avoid cross-contamination, the mother libraries and the child libraries were prepared a month apart and sequenced in separate runs. For each donor, somewhere between about 450,000 and 2,000,000 distinct TCR beta clonotypes were identified. Naive TCR beta clonotypes were estimated from low-frequency clonotypes matched to each donor's FACS-determined naive share, without sorting.

Rearrangement joined TRBV27 to TRBJ2-2; perhaps TRBD2 is the D gene, with 5 bases matching. This clonotype was sampled from a girl aged 2 to 9 in good health. Sample: blood. For the CDR3, the sequence is CASRIGRNTGELFF. The base sequence is TGTGCCAGCAGGATTGGGAGGAACACCGGGGAGCTGTTTTTT.